This paragraph covers one T cell receptor beta chain sequence. This record belongs to a study of memory CD4+ T cells and cytomegalovirus serostatus. Between the trimmed V and J ends, which lost 1 base and 6 bases, there was a span of 19 bases. Germline CDR1 reads MNHEY; CDR2 reads SMNVEV (reference sequence). The length of the CDR3 is 16 residues. The repertoire was sequenced with immunoSEQ multiplex PCR; TCRdb's copy has only in-frame clones and lacks some. The data show under 55,000 clones, with roughly 78% seen just once and about 0.64% held by the top ten. Single viable CD3+CD4+CD8-CD45RO+ cells were sorted as the memory CD4+ T cells.

The sample taken for sequencing was memory CD4+ T cells from blood. This chain uses TRBV27 with TRBJ2-7; no firm D call. This clonotype was obtained from an adult in good health and CMV-seronegative. CDR3 amino acids: CASSLYLNTQRLEQYF. In nucleotides, the CDR3 is TGTGCCAGCAGTTTATACTTAAACACCCAGCGTCTCGAGCAGTACTTC.